One sample yielded the 19 T cell receptor beta chains listed below, sequenced in a study of tumor-infiltrating lymphocytes in primary liver carcinoma. The tissue used was unsorted bulk material of about 19-34 mg. RNA and DNA were co-extracted from it with the AllPrep DNA/RNA mini kit. Total RNA amounting to around 450 ng was the source from which TCR beta cDNA was made with a constant-region primer. Construction of TCR beta libraries relied on three successive nested multiplex PCR rounds employing slightly modified ARM-PCR. The study ran its first two PCR rounds for around 10 cycles each, using TRBV1-TRBV30 forward primers and a C-beta reverse primer. TCRdb reprocessed the multiplex PCR reads via MiXCR and lists one record per CDR3 protein. The table lists 50,000 or so distinct CDR3 sequences, 60% to 80% of them singletons. The specimen sequenced was liver tumor tissue from sampling region 5. Subset denoted: tumor region T5, tumor centre. The receptors originated from a man between 35 and 55 years old with primary liver carcinoma and hepatitis B virus infection.

This clonotype has a single count. This likely comes from a read error, as the CDR3 has no conserved phenylalanine or tryptophan at its end. V is TRBV14 and J is TRBJ1-6; D call uncertain. The CDR3 extends over 14 amino acids. CDR1 is SGHDN and CDR2 is FVKESK in the germline V gene. The CDR3 loop reads CASSHSMENSSLHL. The CDR3 region has the DNA TGTGCCAGCAGCCACTCAATGGAAAATTCATCCCTCCACCTT.

CDR3 DNA sequence: TGTGCCAGCAGTTACTCGGCCAGGGTAACGAACACTGAAGCTTTCTTT. Its translation is CASSYSARVTNTEAFF. The chain employs TRBV6-5 and TRBJ1-1; tentatively, D is TRBD1 (5 bases). V was shortened by 0 bases and J by 1 base, with 12 bases between the two germline ends. This CDR3 comprises 16 residues. Germline CDR1 MNHEY, CDR2 SVGAGI.

Here the CDR3 reads CASSRRQGGVDTQYF. CDR3 sequence (DNA): TGCGCCAGCAGCCGCCGACAGGGGGGGGTAGATACGCAGTATTTT. V and J are TRBV4-3 and TRBJ2-3, with TRBD1 matching over 9 bases. This CDR3 region has 15 residues. With V trimmed by 4 bases and J by 5 bases, 7 bases remained unmatched. Germline-derived CDR1 and CDR2 are LGHNA and YSLEER.

J is TRBJ2-6 and V is TRBV11-2, with 8 bases fitting TRBD1. Germline lookup yields CDR1 SGHAT and CDR2 FQNNGV. V was clipped by 5 bases and J by 0 bases; unmatched bases: 18. The CDR3 has 21 residues. DNA for the CDR3: TGTGCCAGCAGCATGGGGGAAGACAGGGGCTTCTCCCTCTCTGGGGCCAACGTCCTGACTTTC. It yields the protein CASSMGEDRGFSLSGANVLTF.

In regard to this clonotype: The germline gene is not matched at one end of the junction; a read error may be the cause. This chain connects TRBV11-2 to TRBJ2-3; the D is unclear. The CDR3 has 14 amino acids. From germline, CDR1 is SGHAT and CDR2 FQNNGV. The CDR3 DNA is TGTACCAGCAGCTTAAACTGGCAAGGGGATACGCAGTATTTT. Its translation is CTSSLNWQGDTQYF. Based on the CDR3 plus reference TRBV11-2 and TRBJ2-3, the full variable domain is EAGVAQSPRYKIIEKRQSVAFWCNPISGHATLYWYQQILGQGPKLLIQFQNNGVVDDSQLPKDRFSAERLKGVDSTLKIQPAKLEDSAVYLCTSSLNWQGDTQYFGPGTRLTVL.

On this clonotype itself: It may be a read error: a sequence one base away is much more abundant. The chain combines TRBV25-1 with TRBJ1-1; TRBD1 agrees at 10 bases. The CDR3 loop spans 14 amino acids. Germline assignment: CDR1 MGHDK and CDR2 SYGVNS. This CDR3 is CASTGDRGLTETFF. The DNA of the CDR3 is TGTGCCAGCACCGGTGACAGGGGGCTAACTGAAACTTTCTTT.

For this clonotype: At one boundary the junction diverges from the germline segment, which might be a read error. The genes are TRBV29-1 and TRBJ2-5, with 8 bases lining up with TRBD1. CDR1 is SQVTM and CDR2 is ANQGSEA in the germline V gene. The CDR3 spans 13 residues. The CDR3 DNA follows: TGCAGCGTTGGCCCAGGGGGCAGGGAGACCCAGTGTTTC. This gives the protein CSVGPGGRETQCF.

Sample share makes this clonotype medium-sized (0.01 to 0.1%). The chain combines TRBV4-3 with TRBJ2-1, with 8 bases identical to TRBD1. After removal of 2 bases from V and 8 bases from J, the junction contained 8 bases not matched to a gene. The CDR3 spans 15 residues. Per germline, CDR1 LGHNA and CDR2 YSLEER. CDR3 region: CASSQFQGASDEQFF. Written as DNA, the CDR3 is TGCGCCAGCAGCCAATTTCAGGGGGCTAGCGATGAGCAGTTCTTC.

This clonotype was detected once. A junction end diverges from the germline sequence, so it may reflect a read error. J is TRBJ2-2 and V is TRBV11-2, with 7 positions matching TRBD1. In germline, CDR1 is SGHAT, CDR2 FQNNGV. The CDR3 totals 15 residues. The CDR3: CASSLRDRSTGEMFF. CDR3 DNA sequence: TGTGCCAGCAGCCTCAGGGACAGAAGTACCGGGGAGATGTTTTTT.

As regards this clonotype: This sequence may be a read error, since a much larger clone differs from it by one base. The gene calls are TRBV5-1 and TRBJ2-5, with no clear D. The CDR3 runs 13 residues. Germline CDR1 is SGHRS and CDR2 is YFSETQ. The CDR3 loop reads CASSLVPSETRYF. The DNA for the CDR3 is TGCGCCAGCAGCTTGGTCCCGTCCGAGACCCGGTACTTC.

The genes are TRBV5-5 and TRBJ2-7, with D unresolved. Germline CDR1 and CDR2: SGHKS and YYEKEE (reference sequence). The CDR3 runs to 16 residues. The CDR3 region is CAGSSRDSPDYYEQYF. DNA for the CDR3: TGTGCTGGCAGCTCCCGTGACTCCCCGGATTACTACGAGCAGTACTTC.

CDR3 sequence (DNA): TGTGCCAACGTGATGGGCAGGGGGGCAGATACGCAGTATTTT. Protein product: CANVMGRGADTQYF. J is TRBJ2-3 and V is TRBV6-1; weak D call: TRBD1 (7 bases). The V and J ends lost 10 bases and 4 bases respectively, with 18 bases between them. Germline loops: CDR1 MNHNS, CDR2 SASEGT. The CDR3 is 14 amino acids.

This clonotype was picked up many times. The genes are TRBV7-8 and TRBJ2-2; 11 nucleotides match TRBD2. There are 16 residues in the CDR3. J lost 1 base, V lost 6 bases, and 4 bases had no gene match. The V gene's germline CDR1 is SGHVS and CDR2 FQNEAQ. The CDR3 sequence: CASRYGTSGNTGELFF. CDR3 coding DNA: TGTGCCAGCAGATACGGGACTAGCGGGAACACCGGGGAGCTGTTTTTT.

This clonotype showed up many times. The genes are TRBV7-9 and TRBJ2-1, with 14 bases aligning to TRBD2. CDR1 and CDR2 (germline): SEHNR, FQNEAQ (reference sequence). V shed 5 bases, J shed 0 bases, and the junction held 6 bases outside the gene matches. This CDR3 comprises 18 residues. The CDR3 bases are TGTGCCAGCAGCCCCGGGACTAGCGGGGGAAGCTCCTACAATGAGCAGTTCTTC. Protein product: CASSPGTSGGSSYNEQFF. The entire variable domain, with the rest obtained from reference TRBV7-9 and TRBJ2-1, is as follows: DTGVSQNPRHKITKRGQNVTFRCDPISEHNRLYWYRQTLGQGPEFLTYFQNEAQLEKSRLLSDRFSAERPKGSFSTLEIQRTEQGDSAMYLCASSPGTSGGSSYNEQFFGPGTRLTVL.

As concerns this clonotype: One end of the junction fails to match germline, which may point to a read error. The chain is built from TRBV11-2 and TRBJ2-7, with 11 bases that match TRBD2. The CDR3 has 20 residues. Germline V gene lookup returns CDR1 SGHAT and CDR2 FQNNGV. The DNA for the CDR3 is TGTGCCAGCAGCTTAAGGGAGGGGAGGACTAGCGGGCTCGGCTCCTACGAGCAGTGCTTC. As protein: CASSLREGRTSGLGSYEQCF.

Comment on this clonotype: The junction and the germline gene differ at one end; a read error may be behind it. V is TRBV28 and J is TRBJ1-2, with unresolved D. The CDR3 spans 13 residues. The germline V gene has CDR1 MDHEN and CDR2 SYDVKM. CDR3 nucleotides: TGTGCCAACAGTCTGGGCCAGAACTATGGCTACACCTTC. Its translation: CANSLGQNYGYTF.

Many counts were recorded for this clonotype. A clone one base away is much larger, so this may be a read error. V gene TRBV11-2 combines with J gene TRBJ2-1; 8 nucleotides agree with TRBD2. The germline V gene has CDR1 SGHAT and CDR2 FQNNGV. The CDR3 runs to 16 residues. DNA of the CDR3: TGTGCCAGCAGCTTAGGGAATAGCGGGGTTGGCGACGAGCTGTTCTTC. This translates into CASSLGNSGVGDELFF.

As regards this clonotype: A junction end diverges from the germline sequence, so it may reflect a read error. The chain joins TRBV11-2 to TRBJ1-5; the D is unclear. CDR1 and CDR2 (germline): SGHAT, FQNNGV. This CDR3 comprises 17 residues. The CDR3 nucleotides read TGTGCCGGCAGCCTAGTAAGGGTAACAGTGAGCAATCAGCCCCAGCATTTT. Translation: CAGSLVRVTVSNQPQHF.

This clonotype was counted only a few times. A junction boundary mismatches the germline segment, possibly from a read error. The J gene is TRBJ1-2, the V gene TRBV12-3 or TRBV12-4; D is ambiguous. CDR3 length: 14 amino acids. In nucleotides, the CDR3 is TGTGCCAGCAGCCCCTCGGGGTCTAACTGTGGCTACACCTTC. Protein sequence: CASSPSGSNCGYTF.